The rows below give T cell receptor beta chains drawn from one sample of a study of cytomegalovirus exposure and HLA in healthy donors. Assay used: immunoSEQ multiplex PCR; TCRdb lists only in-frame clones, some missing. The table shows 150,000 to 200,000 clones, with 79% occurring only once. What was sequenced was PBMCs. Every receptor here comes from a woman aged 40 to 50 in good health and CMV-seronegative. CDR3s include the opening cysteine and the closing phenylalanine or tryptophan. The D gene is left open where the match is weak. Only some rows state a clone size, as once, few, many or a class for expanded clones.

V: TRBV27
size: .
D: .
J: TRBJ2-5
DNA: TGTGCCAGCAGTTCCTCGTACCAAGAGACCCAGTACTTC
CDR3: CASSSSYQETQYF

V: TRBV23-1
size: once
D: .
J: TRBJ2-7
DNA: TGCGCCAGCAGTCAATCCCCGGGGAGAGGGGGCGAGCAGTACTTC
CDR3: CASSQSPGRGGEQYF

V: TRBV27
size: .
D: .
J: TRBJ1-2
DNA: TGTGCCAGCAGTTCCGGGGTTAACTATGGCTACACCTTC
CDR3: CASSSGVNYGYTF

V: TRBV27
size: .
D: .
J: TRBJ2-7
DNA: TGTGCCAGCAGTTCACCGTATAATCCGTACGAGCAGTACTTC
CDR3: CASSSPYNPYEQYF

V: TRBV13
size: few
D: TRBD1
J: TRBJ1-1
DNA: TGTGCCAGCAGCTTACGACAGGGGAACACTGAAGCTTTCTTT
CDR3: CASSLRQGNTEAFF

V: TRBV5-1
size: few
D: TRBD1
J: TRBJ1-1
DNA: TGCGCCAGCAGCCCTCATCGACAGGGGTTGAACACTGAAGCTTTCTTT
CDR3: CASSPHRQGLNTEAFF

V: TRBV6-4
size: .
D: .
J: TRBJ1-1
DNA: TGTGCCAGCAGGGAAACAGCTGACCGTGAAGCTTTCTTT
CDR3: CASRETADREAFF

V: TRBV7-9
size: .
D: TRBD1
J: TRBJ1-6
DNA: TGTGCCAGCAGTTCAGGGGGACAGTCTAATTCACCCCTCCACTTT
CDR3: CASSSGGQSNSPLHF

V: TRBV7-9
size: .
D: .
J: TRBJ2-7
DNA: TGTGCCAGCAGCAACGACTTAGCGATTATCGAAAGGGACGAGCAGTACTTC
CDR3: CASSNDLAIIERDEQYF

V: TRBV6-1
size: .
D: TRBD2
J: TRBJ2-1
DNA: TGTGCCAGCAGTGAACGGACTAGCGCTCCCTACAATGAGCAGTTCTTC
CDR3: CASSERTSAPYNEQFF

V: TRBV7-9
size: .
D: TRBD1
J: TRBJ2-2
DNA: TGTGCCAGCAGCTTAGCCGGGACAGGGGTTGTGGAGGAGCTGTTTTTT
CDR3: CASSLAGTGVVEELFF